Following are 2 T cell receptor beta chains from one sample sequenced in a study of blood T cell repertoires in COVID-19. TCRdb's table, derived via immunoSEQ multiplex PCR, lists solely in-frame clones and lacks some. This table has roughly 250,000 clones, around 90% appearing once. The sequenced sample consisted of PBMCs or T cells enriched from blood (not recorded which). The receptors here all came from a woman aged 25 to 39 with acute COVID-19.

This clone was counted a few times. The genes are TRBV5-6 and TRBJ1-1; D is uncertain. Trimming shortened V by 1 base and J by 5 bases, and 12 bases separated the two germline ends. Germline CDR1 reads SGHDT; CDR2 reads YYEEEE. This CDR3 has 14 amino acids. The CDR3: CASSLYGVGTEAFF. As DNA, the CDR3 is TGTGCCAGCAGCTTGTACGGGGTAGGAACTGAAGCTTTCTTT.

This CDR3 is CASSEALITGFPPQHF. The CDR3 bases are TGTGCCAGCAGTGAAGCGCTTATAACAGGGTTTCCGCCCCAGCATTTT. This chain joins TRBV6-1 and TRBJ1-5; maybe TRBD1 (6 bases). The germline CDR1 and CDR2 sequences are MNHNS and SASEGT. CDR3 size: 16 residues. Trimming took off 0 bases at V and 9 bases at J, with 18 bases between the two ends.